What follows are 7 T cell receptor beta chains derived from one specimen sequenced in a study of beta chain features in type 1 diabetes. Expressed TCRB transcripts were sequenced because the entire RNA isolate underwent reverse transcription. Assay used: immunoSEQ multiplex PCR; TCRdb lists only in-frame clones, some missing. The data contain around 290,000 clones, 8% of them singletons. The sequencing input was central memory CD4+ T cells from blood. These receptors were collected from a woman between 18 and 30 years old in good health.

This clone was detected only a few times. The chain carries TRBV27 and TRBJ2-1; TRBD1 aligns across 7 bases. V shed 2 bases and J 5 bases; nucleotides not matched to a gene: 9. The CDR3 loop spans 16 amino acids. Looked up from germline, CDR1 is MNHEY and CDR2 is SMNVEV (reference sequence). This chain's CDR3 is CASSLRSRGRDNEQFF. The CDR3 bases are TGTGCCAGCAGTTTAAGGTCGAGGGGGCGGGACAATGAGCAGTTCTTC.

A few counts support this clone. The chain is built from TRBV7-2 and TRBJ2-7, with D possibly being TRBD2 (6 bases). V dropped 8 bases and J dropped 7 bases, with 12 bases sitting between them. CDR3 size: 11 residues. Germline V gene data show CDR1 as SGHTA and CDR2 as FQGNSA. CDR3 sequence reads: CASGLREEQYF. The DNA for the CDR3 is TGTGCCAGCGGCCTTCGGGAGGAGCAGTACTTC.

V and J are TRBV2 and TRBJ1-2; D is undetermined. The CDR3 covers 12 residues. V gave up 6 bases and J gave up 5 bases, with 10 bases separating them. Germline V gives CDR1 SNHLY, CDR2 FYNNEI. CDR3 nucleotides: TGTGCCAGCAGCCCCGCCGCGTATGGCTACACCTTC. Amino acids: CASSPAAYGYTF.

The chain couples TRBV28 to TRBJ1-5, with TRBD1 matching 7 bases. This CDR3 comprises 15 residues. CDR1 and CDR2 from the germline V gene are MDHEN and SYDVKM. V lost 6 bases and J lost 0; bases outside the gene matches: 5. CDR3 amino acids: CASRMTGYSNQPQHF. CDR3 sequence (DNA): TGTGCCAGCAGAATGACAGGGTATAGCAATCAGCCCCAGCATTTT.

This clone was detected only a few times. The chain combines TRBV4-3 with TRBJ2-1, with a possible D match to TRBD1 (5 bases). The germline V and J ends were trimmed by 3 bases and 9 bases, with 15 bases remaining between them. The germline gives CDR1 LGHNA, CDR2 YSLEER. This CDR3 region has 14 residues. This CDR3 reads CASSHRSQGAEQFF. CDR3 DNA: TGCGCCAGCAGCCATCGATCACAAGGGGCTGAGCAGTTCTTC.

The chain is built from TRBV5-4 and TRBJ2-7; D perhaps matches TRBD2 (7 bases). The CDR3 loop spans 16 amino acids. Germline loops: CDR1 SGHNT, CDR2 YYREEE (reference sequence). V was cut by 4 bases and J by 2 bases, with 19 bases left in between. The CDR3 loop reads CASSPRGGASTYEQYF. The CDR3 coding sequence is TGTGCCAGCAGCCCCCGAGGGGGGGCGTCAACCTACGAGCAGTACTTC.

This clone was recorded a few times. The rearrangement joins TRBV5-1 to TRBJ2-1; D ambiguous. V gave up 5 bases and J gave up 1 base, with 16 bases separating them. The CDR3 consists of 16 residues. CDR1 and CDR2 (germline): SGHRS, YFSETQ. CDR3 sequence: CASSRYDQRSYNEQFF. The CDR3 DNA reads as TGCGCCAGCAGTCGTTATGACCAGCGATCCTACAATGAGCAGTTCTTC.